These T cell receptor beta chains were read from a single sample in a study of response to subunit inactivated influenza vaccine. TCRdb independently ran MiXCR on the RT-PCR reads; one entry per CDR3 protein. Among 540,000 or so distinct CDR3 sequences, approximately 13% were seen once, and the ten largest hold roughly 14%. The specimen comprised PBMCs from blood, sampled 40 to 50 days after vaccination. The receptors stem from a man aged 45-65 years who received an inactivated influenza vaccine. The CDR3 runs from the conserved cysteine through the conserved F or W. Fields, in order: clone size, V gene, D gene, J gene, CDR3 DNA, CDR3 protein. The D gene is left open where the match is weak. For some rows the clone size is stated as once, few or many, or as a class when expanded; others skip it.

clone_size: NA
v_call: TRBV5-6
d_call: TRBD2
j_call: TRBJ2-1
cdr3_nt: TGTGCCAGCAGCTCTCGCGCGGGAGGTTGGGATGAGCAGTTCTTC
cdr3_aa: CASSSRAGGWDEQFF

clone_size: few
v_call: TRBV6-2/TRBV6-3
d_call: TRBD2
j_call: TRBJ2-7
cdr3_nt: TGTGCCAGCAGCCACGGACTAGCGGACTACTACGAGCAGTACTTC
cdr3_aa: CASSHGLADYYEQYF

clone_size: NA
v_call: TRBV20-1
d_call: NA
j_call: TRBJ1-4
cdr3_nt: TGCTCCGTCCAACGGAATGAAAAACTGTTTTTT
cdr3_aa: CSVQRNEKLFF

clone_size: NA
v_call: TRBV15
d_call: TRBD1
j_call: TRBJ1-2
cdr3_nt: TGTGCCACCAGCAGAGAGGGGGGACAGTTCGGGTATGGCTACACCTTC
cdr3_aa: CATSREGGQFGYGYTF

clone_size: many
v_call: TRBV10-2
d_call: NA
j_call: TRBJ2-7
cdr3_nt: TGCGCCAGCAGTGGACGCAACTACGAGCAGTACTTC
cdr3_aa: CASSGRNYEQYF

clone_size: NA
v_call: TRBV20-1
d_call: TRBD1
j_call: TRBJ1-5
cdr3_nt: TGCAGTGCTCGACAGGGAGATCAGCCCCAGCATTTT
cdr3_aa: CSARQGDQPQHF

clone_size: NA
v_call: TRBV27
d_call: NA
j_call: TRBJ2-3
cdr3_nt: TGTGCCAGCAGCGTACTAGCAATGGTGGATACGCAGTATTTT
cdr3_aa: CASSVLAMVDTQYF

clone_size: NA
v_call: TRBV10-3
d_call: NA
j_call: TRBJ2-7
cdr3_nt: TGTGCCATCACCGAAAGGGCAGGAAAAGCCTACGAGCAGTACTTC
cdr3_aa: CAITERAGKAYEQYF

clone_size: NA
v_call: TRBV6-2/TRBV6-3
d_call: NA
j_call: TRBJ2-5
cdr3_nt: TGTGCCACCACAGGGACTCAAGAGACCCAGTACTTC
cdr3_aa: CATTGTQETQYF

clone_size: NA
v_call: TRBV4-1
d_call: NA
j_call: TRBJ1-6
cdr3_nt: TGCGCCAGCAGCCAAGATATTGACACGAGAGGATCACCCCTCCACTTT
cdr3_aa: CASSQDIDTRGSPLHF

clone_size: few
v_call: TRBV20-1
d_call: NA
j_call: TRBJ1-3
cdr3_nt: TGCAGTGCTAGACTACCTGGAAACACCATATATTTT
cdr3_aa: CSARLPGNTIYF

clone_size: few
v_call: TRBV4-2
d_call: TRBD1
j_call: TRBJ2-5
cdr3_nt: TGTGCCAGCAGCCAATCCAGGGACAGGAACCCGCGTCAGTACTTC
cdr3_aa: CASSQSRDRNPRQYF

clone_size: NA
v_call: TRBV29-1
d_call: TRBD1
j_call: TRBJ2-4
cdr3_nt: TGCAGTGGCGGCACAGGGGTGGCCAAAAACATTCAGTACTTC
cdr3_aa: CSGGTGVAKNIQYF

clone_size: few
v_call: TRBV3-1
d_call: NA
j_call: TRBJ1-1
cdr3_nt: TGTGCCAGCAGCCAAGCCTGGGGCAGATCTGAAGCTTTCTTT
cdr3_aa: CASSQAWGRSEAFF

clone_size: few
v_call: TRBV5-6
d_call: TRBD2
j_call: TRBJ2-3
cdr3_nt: TGTGCCAGCAGTACAACCGGGACTAGCGCCTCCCCGGGCACAGATACGCAGTATTTT
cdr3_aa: CASSTTGTSASPGTDTQYF

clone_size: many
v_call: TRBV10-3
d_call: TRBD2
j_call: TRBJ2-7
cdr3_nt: TGTGCCGCCTTAAGCGGGAGAGGGAGCTACGAGCAGTACTTC
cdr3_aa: CAALSGRGSYEQYF

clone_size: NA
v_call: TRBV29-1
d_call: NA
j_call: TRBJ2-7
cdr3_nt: TGCAGCGGGCTGGGGGGCCCGGACGAGCAGTACTTC
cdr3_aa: CSGLGGPDEQYF

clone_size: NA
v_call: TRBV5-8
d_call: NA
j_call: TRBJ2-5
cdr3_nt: TGTGCCAGCAGCTTGAAGCGACAAGAGACCCAGTACTTC
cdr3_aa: CASSLKRQETQYF

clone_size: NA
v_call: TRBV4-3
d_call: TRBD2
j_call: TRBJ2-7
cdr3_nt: TGCGCCAGCAGCCCGAACCGGGACTATCGTTACGAGCAGTACTTC
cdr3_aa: CASSPNRDYRYEQYF

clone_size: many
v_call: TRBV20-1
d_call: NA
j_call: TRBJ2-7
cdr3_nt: TGCAGTGCTAGAGAGGGAAACACTTGGTACGAGCAGTACTTC
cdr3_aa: CSAREGNTWYEQYF

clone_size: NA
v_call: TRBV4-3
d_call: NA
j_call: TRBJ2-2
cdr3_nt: TGCGCCAGCAGCCAAGACTTGATTGATAGCGCTGTCACCGGGGAGCTGTTTTTT
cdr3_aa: CASSQDLIDSAVTGELFF

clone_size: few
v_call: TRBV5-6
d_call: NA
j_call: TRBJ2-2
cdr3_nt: TGTGCCAGCAGAGGACCCGGGGAGCTGTTTTTT
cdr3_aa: CASRGPGELFF

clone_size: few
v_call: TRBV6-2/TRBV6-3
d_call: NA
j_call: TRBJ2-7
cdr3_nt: TGTGCCAGCAGTTGGACTCGGCAGGGCAAGCAGTACTTC
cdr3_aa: CASSWTRQGKQYF

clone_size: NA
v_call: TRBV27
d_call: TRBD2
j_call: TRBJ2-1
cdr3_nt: TGTGCCAGCAGTTTAGGGTCTAGCGGGAGGCTGAATGAGCAGTTCTTC
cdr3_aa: CASSLGSSGRLNEQFF

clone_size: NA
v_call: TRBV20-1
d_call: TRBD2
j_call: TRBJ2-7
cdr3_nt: TGCAGTGCTAGAGACCTGACTAGCGGGGGAAAGCAGTACTTC
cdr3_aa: CSARDLTSGGKQYF

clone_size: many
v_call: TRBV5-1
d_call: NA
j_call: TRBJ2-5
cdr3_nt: TGCGCCAGCAGCTTGGGGCAGAGTAAAGAGACCCAGTACTTC
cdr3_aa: CASSLGQSKETQYF

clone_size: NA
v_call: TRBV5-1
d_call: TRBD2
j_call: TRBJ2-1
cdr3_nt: TGCGCCAGCAGGACCGGGACTAGCTGGCCCGACGCGTTCTTC
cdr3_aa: CASRTGTSWPDAFF

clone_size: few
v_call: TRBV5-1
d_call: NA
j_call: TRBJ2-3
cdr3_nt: TGCGCCAGCAGCGCCGACACGGCCACAGATACGCAGTATTTT
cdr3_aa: CASSADTATDTQYF

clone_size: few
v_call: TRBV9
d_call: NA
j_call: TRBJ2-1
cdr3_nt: TGTGCCAGCACGGACGGACTCCGATACAATGAGCAGTTCTTC
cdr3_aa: CASTDGLRYNEQFF

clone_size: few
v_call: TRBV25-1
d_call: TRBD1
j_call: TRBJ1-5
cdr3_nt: TGTGCCAGCAGTACAGGGGAGGTTCAGCCCCAGCATTTT
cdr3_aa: CASSTGEVQPQHF

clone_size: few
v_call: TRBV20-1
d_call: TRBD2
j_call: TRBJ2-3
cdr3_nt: TGCAGTGCTAGTGGGGGGGACGCAGATACGCAGTATTTT
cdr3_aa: CSASGGDADTQYF

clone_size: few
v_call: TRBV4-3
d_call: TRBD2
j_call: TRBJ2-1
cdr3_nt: TGCGCCAGCAGCCACGGACTAGCGGGGGGGCGGAGTGAGCAGTTCTTC
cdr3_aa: CASSHGLAGGRSEQFF

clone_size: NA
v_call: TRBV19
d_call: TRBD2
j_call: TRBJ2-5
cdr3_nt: TGTGCCAGTAGGCGCCGGGAGGGCGGCGTTAGGGAGACCCAGTACTTC
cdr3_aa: CASRRREGGVRETQYF

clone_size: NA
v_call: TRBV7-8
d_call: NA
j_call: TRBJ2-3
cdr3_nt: TGTGCCAGCAGCTTACGTGCAGGTCCAATTCAGGATACGCAGTATTTT
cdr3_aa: CASSLRAGPIQDTQYF

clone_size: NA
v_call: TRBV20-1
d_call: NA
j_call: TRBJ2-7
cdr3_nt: TGCTGCGCTAGAGGCCACGGAGATCGCGCCCTACCCTACGAGCAGTACTTC
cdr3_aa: CCARGHGDRALPYEQYF

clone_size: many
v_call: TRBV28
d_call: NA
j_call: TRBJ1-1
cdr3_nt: TGTGCCAGCACCCCCCGGGGGGAGGCTGAAGCTTTCTTT
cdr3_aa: CASTPRGEAEAFF

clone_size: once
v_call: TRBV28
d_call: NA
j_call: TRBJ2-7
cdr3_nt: TGTGCCAGCAGTTTATTCGGGATGGGGGCTGGGAGTCCGGCCTACGAGCAGTACTTC
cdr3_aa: CASSLFGMGAGSPAYEQYF

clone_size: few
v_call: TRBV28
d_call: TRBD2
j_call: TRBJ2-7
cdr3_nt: TGTGCCAGCAGTTTTACTCTTGCGGGAGGGCCCTACGAGCAGTACTTC
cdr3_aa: CASSFTLAGGPYEQYF

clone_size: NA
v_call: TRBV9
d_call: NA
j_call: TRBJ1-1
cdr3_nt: TGTGCCAGCAGCGTCCTGGATGGGGGAGGCACTGAAGCTTTCTTT
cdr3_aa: CASSVLDGGGTEAFF

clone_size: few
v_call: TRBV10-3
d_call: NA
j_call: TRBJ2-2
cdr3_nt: TGTGCCATCAGCGGGGGGCAGGCCACCGGGGAGCTGTTTTTT
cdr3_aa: CAISGGQATGELFF

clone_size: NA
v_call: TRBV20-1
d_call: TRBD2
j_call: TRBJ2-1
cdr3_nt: TGCAGTGCTCAAGCGGGAGGACCCAATGAGCAGTTCTTC
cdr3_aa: CSAQAGGPNEQFF